This is a list of T cell receptor beta chains from one sample in a study of blood T cell repertoires in COVID-19. Only in-frame clones appear in the TCRdb table, and some are missing; sequencing was by immunoSEQ multiplex PCR. The sample has more than 350,000 clones, approximately 90% seen once; the top ten hold less than 1.5%. Sequenced material: PBMCs or T cells enriched from blood (not recorded which). Receptors were obtained from a woman aged 18-29 years who had been exposed to COVID-19. CDR3s include the opening cysteine and the closing phenylalanine or tryptophan. The order of the fields is CDR3 length, J gene, V gene, CDR3 protein.

length: 18; J: TRBJ2-7; V: TRBV4-1; CDR3: CASSQDRSGTSGSYEQYF
length: 19; J: TRBJ2-2; V: TRBV7-2; CDR3: CASSLAIPLAGGYTGELFF
length: 18; J: TRBJ2-3; V: TRBV5-4; CDR3: CASSPSGLAGGRTDTQYF
length: 16; J: TRBJ2-6; V: TRBV11-1; CDR3: CASSWGLQLEANVLTF
length: 14; J: TRBJ1-2; V: TRBV5-8; CDR3: CASRNEQGQRGYTF
length: 13; J: TRBJ1-1; V: TRBV7-9; CDR3: CASSPRPRVEAFF
length: 17; J: TRBJ1-1; V: TRBV30; CDR3: CAWGPGPLGIRSTEAFF
length: 16; J: TRBJ2-2; V: TRBV21-1; CDR3: CARTLAGTGPPGELFF
length: 12; J: TRBJ2-3; V: TRBV2; CDR3: CASKRGLDTQYF
length: 17; J: TRBJ2-3; V: TRBV29-1; CDR3: CSVERGPWGFSTDTQYF
length: 16; J: TRBJ2-2; V: TRBV25-1; CDR3: CASSESPGFGTGELFF
length: 13; J: TRBJ1-1; V: TRBV11-2; CDR3: CASSLGTELEAFF
length: 12; J: TRBJ1-5; V: TRBV21-1; CDR3: CASSRGRQPQHF
length: 15; J: TRBJ2-3; V: TRBV19; CDR3: CASRETSGDRHTQYF
length: 13; J: TRBJ2-7; V: TRBV5-4; CDR3: CASSFRVANEQYF
length: 15; J: TRBJ1-5; V: TRBV28; CDR3: CASTQGTPRSQPQHF
length: 14; J: TRBJ2-7; V: TRBV18; CDR3: CASSPDTLRGEQYF
length: 13; J: TRBJ1-1; V: TRBV28; CDR3: CASSPNRGTEAFF
length: 15; J: TRBJ2-2; V: TRBV11-3; CDR3: CASSYRGKDTGELFF
length: 12; J: TRBJ2-7; V: TRBV5-1; CDR3: CASSSGSYEQYF
length: 16; J: TRBJ2-1; V: TRBV27; CDR3: CASSARYSRAGNEQFF
length: 13; J: TRBJ2-7; V: TRBV4-3; CDR3: CASSQEASYEQYF